The 12 T cell receptor beta chains given below trace back to one sample, sequenced in a study of control samples from healthy donors and cancer patients. Measured with immunoSEQ multiplex PCR; TCRdb has only the in-frame clones, and not every one. The sample holds about 92,000 clones; around 80% are singletons and the top ten take around 10%. The sample consisted of blood. The source of these receptors is a woman aged 55 to 70 in good health.

The J gene is TRBJ2-7, the V gene TRBV5-1; no clear D. V was pared by 0 bases and J by 5 bases, with 12 bases between. Germline CDR1 and CDR2: SGHRS and YFSETQ. CDR3 length: 14 amino acids. The chain's CDR3 is CASSLGTELNEQYF. The CDR3 region has the DNA TGCGCCAGCAGCTTGGGCACCGAACTTAACGAGCAGTACTTC.

The V and J genes are TRBV4-1 and TRBJ2-4, with a possible D match to TRBD2 (6 bases). This CDR3 is built from 17 residues. Trimming cost V 0 bases and J 2 bases, with 14 bases left between them. In germline, CDR1 is MGHRA, CDR2 YSYEKL. CDR3 DNA: TGCGCCAGCAGCCAAGATGAAGCGGGCGGCACCAAAAACATTCAGTACTTC. It is translated as CASSQDEAGGTKNIQYF.

The chain links TRBV5-6 to TRBJ1-5; D is undetermined. CDR1 is SGHDT, CDR2 YYEEEE, per germline. Trimming pared 1 base from V and 4 bases from J, leaving 12 bases between. The CDR3 sequence is 15 residues long. The CDR3 protein is CASSLKRSVNQPQHF. The CDR3 DNA is TGTGCCAGCAGCTTGAAGCGGTCAGTTAATCAGCCCCAGCATTTT.

The CDR3 loop reads CASRDTGANEKLFF. The CDR3 nucleotides read TGTGCCAGCAGGGACACGGGGGCGAATGAAAAACTGTTTTTT. The chain uses TRBV7-9 and TRBJ1-4; D possibly corresponds to TRBD1 (6 bases). V was trimmed by 6 bases and J by 5 bases, leaving 13 bases between them. The CDR3 is 14 residues long. Germline values: CDR1 SEHNR, CDR2 FQNEAQ (reference sequence).

V is TRBV7-2 and J is TRBJ2-3, with D unresolved. This CDR3 has 12 residues. CDR1 and CDR2 (germline): SGHTA, FQGNSA. V gave up 3 bases and J gave up 6 bases, with 7 bases separating them. The CDR3 coding sequence is TGTGCCAGCAGCTTCTTCGGGGATACGCAGTATTTT. Its translation: CASSFFGDTQYF.

A few counts support this clone. The J gene is TRBJ1-5, the V gene TRBV19; 10 bases fit TRBD1. Losses at the gene ends were 7 bases for V and 4 bases for J; bases not matched to a gene: 10. CDR3 size: 16 residues. Germline lookup yields CDR1 LNHDA and CDR2 SQIVND (reference sequence). The CDR3 loop reads CASTLGQGKMNQPQHF. CDR3 bases: TGTGCCAGTACCCTGGGACAGGGGAAAATGAATCAGCCCCAGCATTTT.

The CDR3 reads CASSKAEGSKNIQYF. The CDR3, as DNA: TGTGCCAGCAGCAAAGCGGAGGGGTCCAAAAACATTCAGTACTTC. The V gene is TRBV21-1, the J gene TRBJ2-4; TRBD2 is the table's D call, not checked against the DNA. TRBV21-1 is termed a pseudogene. CDR3 length equals 15 residues.

V usage is TRBV2 and J usage is TRBJ1-1, with 9 bases identical to TRBD1. The CDR3 contains 13 residues. V trimming: 2 bases; J trimming: 10 bases; junction bases outside the gene matches: 5. The germline V gene encodes CDR1 SNHLY and CDR2 FYNNEI. The CDR3 DNA follows: TGTGCCAGCAGTGAATGGGACAGGGTGGTAGCTTTCTTT. This encodes CASSEWDRVVAFF.

The J gene is TRBJ1-2, the V gene TRBV28, with 9 bases fitting TRBD1. The CDR3 spans 18 residues. CDR1 and CDR2 from the germline V gene are MDHEN and SYDVKM. Trimming at V came to 6 bases and at J to 2 bases, leaving 16 bases not matched to a gene. Here the CDR3 reads CASRASQGALFQNYGYTF. CDR3 coding DNA: TGTGCCAGCAGGGCCTCACAGGGGGCGCTTTTCCAGAACTATGGCTACACCTTC.

This clone was counted a single time. This chain uses TRBV5-1 with TRBJ2-3; D may correspond to TRBD1 or TRBD2 (5 bases each). The CDR3 is 15 residues long. Germline assignment: CDR1 SGHRS and CDR2 YFSETQ. V was trimmed by 1 base and J by 1 base, leaving 10 bases between them. CDR3 nucleotide sequence: TGCGCCAGCAGCTTGCTCCAGGGAGGCACAGATACGCAGTATTTT. This sequence encodes CASSLLQGGTDTQYF. Based on the CDR3 plus reference TRBV5-1 and TRBJ2-3, the full variable domain is KAGVTQTPRYLIKTRGQQVTLSCSPISGHRSVSWYQQTPGQGLQFLFEYFSETQRNKGNFPGRFSGRQFSNSRSEMNVSTLELGDSALYLCASSLLQGGTDTQYFGPGTRLTVL.

V is TRBV2 and J is TRBJ1-2; no firm D call. Trimming removed 2 bases at V and 8 bases at J, with 18 bases between. The CDR3 consists of 15 residues. Looked up from germline, CDR1 is SNHLY and CDR2 is FYNNEI. CDR3 loop: CASSESPTPLSGYTF. DNA for the CDR3: TGTGCCAGCAGTGAAAGCCCAACTCCCCTATCCGGCTACACCTTC.

This chain's CDR3 is CASNLDGNYEQYF. CDR3 in DNA: TGTGCCAGCAACCTAGACGGGAACTACGAGCAGTACTTC. The rearrangement uses TRBV6-6 and TRBJ2-7, with a tentative D call TRBD2 (5 bases). The germline V gene has CDR1 MNHNY and CDR2 SVGAGI (reference sequence). Between the trimmed V and J ends, which lost 7 bases and 3 bases, there was a span of 13 bases. The CDR3 covers 13 residues.